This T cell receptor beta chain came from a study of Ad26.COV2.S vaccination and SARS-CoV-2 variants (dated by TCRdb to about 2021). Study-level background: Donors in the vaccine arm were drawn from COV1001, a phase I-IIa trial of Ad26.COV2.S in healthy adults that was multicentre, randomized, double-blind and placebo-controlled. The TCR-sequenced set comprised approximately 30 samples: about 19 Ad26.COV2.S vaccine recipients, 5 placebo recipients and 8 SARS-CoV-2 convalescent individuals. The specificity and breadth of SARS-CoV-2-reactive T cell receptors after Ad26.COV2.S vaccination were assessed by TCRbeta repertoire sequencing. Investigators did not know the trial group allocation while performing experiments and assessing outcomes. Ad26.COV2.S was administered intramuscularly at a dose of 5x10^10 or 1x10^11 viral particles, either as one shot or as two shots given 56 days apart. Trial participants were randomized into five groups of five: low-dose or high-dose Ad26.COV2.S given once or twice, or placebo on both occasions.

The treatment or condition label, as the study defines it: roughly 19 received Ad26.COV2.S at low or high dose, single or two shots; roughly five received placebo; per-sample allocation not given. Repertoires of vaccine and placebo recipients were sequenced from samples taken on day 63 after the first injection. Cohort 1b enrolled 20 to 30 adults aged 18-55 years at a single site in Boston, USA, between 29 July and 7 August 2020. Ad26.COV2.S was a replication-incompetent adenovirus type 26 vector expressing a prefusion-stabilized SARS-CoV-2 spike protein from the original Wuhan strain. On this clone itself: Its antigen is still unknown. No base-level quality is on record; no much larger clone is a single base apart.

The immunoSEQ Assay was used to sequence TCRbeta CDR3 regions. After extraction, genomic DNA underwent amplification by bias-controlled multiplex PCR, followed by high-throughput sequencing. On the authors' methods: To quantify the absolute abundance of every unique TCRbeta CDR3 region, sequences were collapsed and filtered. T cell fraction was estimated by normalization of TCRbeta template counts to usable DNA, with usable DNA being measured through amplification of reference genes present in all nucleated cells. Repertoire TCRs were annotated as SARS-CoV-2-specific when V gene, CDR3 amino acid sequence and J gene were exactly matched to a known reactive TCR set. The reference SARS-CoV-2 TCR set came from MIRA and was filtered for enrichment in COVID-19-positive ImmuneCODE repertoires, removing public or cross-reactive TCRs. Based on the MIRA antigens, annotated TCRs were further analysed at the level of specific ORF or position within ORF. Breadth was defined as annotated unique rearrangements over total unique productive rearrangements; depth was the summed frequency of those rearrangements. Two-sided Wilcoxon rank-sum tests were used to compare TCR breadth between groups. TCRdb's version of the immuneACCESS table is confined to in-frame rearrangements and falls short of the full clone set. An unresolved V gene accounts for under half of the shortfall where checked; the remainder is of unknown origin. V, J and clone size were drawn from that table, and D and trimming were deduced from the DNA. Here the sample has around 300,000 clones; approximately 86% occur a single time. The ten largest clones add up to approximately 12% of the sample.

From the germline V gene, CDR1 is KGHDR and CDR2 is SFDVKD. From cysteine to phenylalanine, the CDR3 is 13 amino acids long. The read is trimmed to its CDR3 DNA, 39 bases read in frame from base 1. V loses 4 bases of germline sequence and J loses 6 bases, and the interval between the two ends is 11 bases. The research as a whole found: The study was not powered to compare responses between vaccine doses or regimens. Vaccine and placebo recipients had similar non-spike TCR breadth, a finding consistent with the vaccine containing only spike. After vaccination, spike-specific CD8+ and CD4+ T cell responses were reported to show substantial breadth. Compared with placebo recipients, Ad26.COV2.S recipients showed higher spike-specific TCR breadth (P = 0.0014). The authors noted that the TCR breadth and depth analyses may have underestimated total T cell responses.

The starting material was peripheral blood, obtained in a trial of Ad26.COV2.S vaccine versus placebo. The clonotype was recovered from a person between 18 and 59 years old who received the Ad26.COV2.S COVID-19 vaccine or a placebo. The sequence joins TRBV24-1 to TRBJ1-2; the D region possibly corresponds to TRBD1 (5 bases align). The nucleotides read TGTGCCACCAGTGAGTGGGGGTTTAATGGCTACACCTTC. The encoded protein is CATSEWGFNGYTF.